A single sample is the source of the 31 T cell receptor beta chains below, sequenced in a study of beta chain features in type 1 diabetes. The authors reverse transcribed all of the isolated RNA, so sequencing captured expressed TCRB transcripts. Assay: immunoSEQ multiplex PCR; the TCRdb copy retains only in-frame clones and omits some. In the table there are 860,000 or so clones, 15% to 20% of which are singletons. The sample taken for sequencing was naive CD4+ T cells from blood. Receptors originate from a woman aged 18-29 years in good health.

The chain employs TRBV12-2 and TRBJ2-7; the table calls TRBD1, which could not be checked here. TRBV12-2 is given as a pseudogene. CDR3 length equals 15 residues. CDR3 sequence reads: CASRRTGTGSYEQYF. In nucleotides, the CDR3 is TGTGCAAGTCGCCGAACCGGGACAGGATCCTACGAGCAGTACTTC.

There are many counts of this clone. This sample includes further DNA sequences coding for the same CDR3. The V gene is TRBV28, the J gene TRBJ2-7; TRBD1 matches at 9 bases. The CDR3 has 13 amino acids. J lost 3 bases, V lost 4 bases, and 1 base had no gene match. CDR1 is MDHEN and CDR2 is SYDVKM in the germline V gene. The CDR3 DNA is TGTGCCAGCAGTTCGGGACAGGGCTACGAGCAGTACTTC. Translated: CASSSGQGYEQYF.

The chain links TRBV18 to TRBJ2-3, with D unresolved. The V gene's germline CDR1 is KGHSH and CDR2 LQKENI. Trimming left V 6 bases short and J 3 bases short, with 10 bases between. CDR3 length equals 13 residues. For the CDR3, the DNA is TGTGCCAGCTCGCTTGCCCAGACAGATACGCAGTATTTT. This codes for CASSLAQTDTQYF.

In this sample, this clone turned up a few times. The CDR3 nucleotides are TGTGCCAGTAAGCCTGGCCGACGGAGCACAGATACGCAGTATTTT. This codes for CASKPGRRSTDTQYF. The chain combines TRBV19 with TRBJ2-3; D remains unclear. In germline, CDR1 is LNHDA, CDR2 SQIVND (reference sequence). The CDR3 is 15 amino acids. Between the trimmed V and J ends, which lost 7 bases and 0 bases, there was a span of 14 bases.

The chain carries TRBV11-1 and TRBJ2-3, with TRBD2 identical over 13 bases. The ends lost 5 bases at V and 2 bases at J; junction bases unmatched: 7. The CDR3 spans 17 residues. Germline CDR1 is SGHAT and CDR2 is FQDESV (reference sequence). Written as DNA, the CDR3 is TGTGCCAGCAGCCCCTGGACTAGCGGGAGCCCCACAGATACGCAGTATTTT. This translates into CASSPWTSGSPTDTQYF.

This clone has just a few counts. The junction does not match germline at one end; this may be a read error. The V call is TRBV9, the J call TRBJ2-1; D not resolved. Germline V gives CDR1 SGDLS, CDR2 YYNGEE. The length of the CDR3 is 16 residues. CDR3 in amino acids: CASSVGSNLRDNEQFF. CDR3 DNA: TGTGCCAGCAGCGTAGGATCCAACCTACGTGACAACGAGCAGTTCTTC.

This clone showed up just a few times. The CDR3 loop is CASSSKTGGDTEAFF. The CDR3 nucleotides are TGTGCCAGCAGCTCGAAGACAGGGGGGGACACTGAAGCTTTCTTT. The chain combines TRBV5-4 with TRBJ1-1, with TRBD1 matching 9 bases. V lost 3 bases and J lost 3; bases outside the gene matches: 6. Germline V CDR1 and CDR2: SGHNT, YYREEE (reference sequence). The CDR3 runs to 15 residues. Full variable domain (remainder filled in from reference TRBV5-4 and TRBJ1-1): ETGVTQSPTHLIKTRGQQVTLRCSSQSGHNTVSWYQQALGQGPQFIFQYYREEENGRGNFPPRFSGLQFPNYSSELNVNALELDDSALYLCASSSKTGGDTEAFFGQGTRLTVV.

The chain recombines TRBV6-1 with TRBJ2-3, with 10 bases that match TRBD1. Germline CDR1 MNHNS, CDR2 SASEGT. The CDR3 runs to 15 residues. Trimming at V came to 4 bases and at J to 7 bases, leaving 8 bases not matched to a gene. The CDR3 protein is CASSGPGQGINTQYF. In nucleotides, the CDR3 is TGTGCCAGCAGTGGGCCGGGACAGGGGATTAATACGCAGTATTTT.

This sequence joins TRBV29-1 and TRBJ2-7, with D perhaps matching TRBD1 or TRBD2 (7 bases each). V dropped 8 bases and J dropped 6 bases, with 20 bases sitting between them. The CDR3 is 13 amino acids. Per germline, CDR1 SQVTM and CDR2 ANQGSEA. As DNA, the CDR3 is TGCAGCACTTGGGACAGCGGGACGCTCGAGCAGTACTTC. This encodes CSTWDSGTLEQYF.

V gene TRBV5-1 combines with J gene TRBJ2-3; a weak D match, TRBD2 (5 bases). The CDR3 consists of 15 residues. The germline V gene has CDR1 SGHRS and CDR2 YFSETQ. Trimming stripped 2 bases from V and 6 bases from J, with 16 bases between. CDR3 nucleotide sequence: TGCGCCAGCAGCTTAGCGGTTCGAGGGATGGATACGCAGTATTTT. Amino acids: CASSLAVRGMDTQYF. Based on the CDR3 plus reference TRBV5-1 and TRBJ2-3, the full variable domain is KAGVTQTPRYLIKTRGQQVTLSCSPISGHRSVSWYQQTPGQGLQFLFEYFSETQRNKGNFPGRFSGRQFSNSRSEMNVSTLELGDSALYLCASSLAVRGMDTQYFGPGTRLTVL.

A few counts support this clone. The rearrangement uses TRBV28 and TRBJ2-2; 8 nucleotides line up with TRBD2. Germline CDR1 and CDR2: MDHEN and SYDVKM. The CDR3 is made up of 18 amino acids. V gave up 6 bases and J gave up 2 bases; unmatched junction bases: 14. CDR3 nucleotides: TGTGCCAGCAGCCCTCCGGGACTAGGGCCTAGAAACACCGGGGAGCTGTTTTTT. Translation: CASSPPGLGPRNTGELFF. The whole variable domain, filled in from reference TRBV28 and TRBJ2-2, reads DVKVTQSSRYLVKRTGEKVFLECVQDMDHENMFWYRQDPGLGLRLIYFSYDVKMKEKGDIPEGYSVSREKKERFSLILESASTNQTSMYLCASSPPGLGPRNTGELFFGEGSRLTVL.

The chain uses TRBV27 and TRBJ1-5, with 8 bases fitting TRBD1. This CDR3 has 19 residues. V was clipped by 4 bases and J by 0 bases; unmatched bases: 14. Germline CDR1 MNHEY, CDR2 SMNVEV (reference sequence). The CDR3 DNA reads TGTGCCAGCAGTTCGGCTTCGGACAGGGCCAGATATAGCAATCAGCCCCAGCATTTT. Translated: CASSSASDRARYSNQPQHF.

This clone was found many times. This chain connects TRBV10-3 to TRBJ2-1, with 8 bases that match TRBD2. CDR3 length: 16 amino acids. Trimming removed 3 bases from V and 3 bases from J; junction bases left unmatched: 7. Germline V lookup: CDR1 ENHRY, CDR2 SYGVKD. The CDR3, as DNA: TGTGCCATCAGTGAACCGGGACTAGGGAGCTACAATGAGCAGTTCTTC. Its protein is CAISEPGLGSYNEQFF.

CDR3 protein: CATSRGRQGSREKLFF. CDR3 in DNA: TGTGCCACCAGCAGAGGAAGACAGGGGAGTAGGGAAAAACTGTTTTTT. The genes are TRBV15 and TRBJ1-4; TRBD1 matches 8 bases. This CDR3 region has 16 residues. Germline-derived CDR1 and CDR2 are LNHNV and YYDKDF (reference sequence). With 1 base clipped from V and 8 bases from J, the junction kept 9 bases outside the gene matches. The full variable domain, with the rest looked up from reference TRBV15 and TRBJ1-4, is DAMVIQNPRYQVTQFGKPVTLSCSQTLNHNVMYWYQQKSSQAPKLLFHYYDKDFNNEADTPDNFQSRRPNTSFCFLDIRSPGLGDTAMYLCATSRGRQGSREKLFFGSGTQLSVL.

This clone was detected a few times. This chain connects TRBV7-9 to TRBJ2-1; 11 bases map to TRBD2. This CDR3 comprises 15 residues. Germline CDR1 and CDR2: SEHNR and FQNEAQ (reference sequence). Trimming cost V 7 bases and J 7 bases; bases outside gene matches: 9. The DNA of the CDR3 is TGTGCCAGCACTCCGGGACTAGCGGATAAGAATGAGCAGTTCTTC. This translates into CASTPGLADKNEQFF.

This clone was recorded a few times. V gene TRBV7-8 combines with J gene TRBJ1-1; D perhaps matches TRBD1 (6 bases). V was shortened by 4 bases and J by 1 base, with 13 bases between the two germline ends. This CDR3 comprises 15 residues. From germline, CDR1 is SGHVS and CDR2 FQNEAQ. CDR3 sequence reads: CASSSGRGANTEAFF. The CDR3 DNA is TGTGCCAGCAGCTCCGGTCGGGGGGCGAACACTGAAGCTTTCTTT.

The chain uses TRBV5-1 and TRBJ2-3; D may be TRBD2 (5 bases). The CDR3 contains 15 residues. Germline lookup yields CDR1 SGHRS and CDR2 YFSETQ. V dropped 0 bases and J dropped 0 bases, with 8 bases sitting between them. The CDR3 coding sequence is TGCGCCAGCAGCTTGGTTAGCGCCAGCACAGATACGCAGTATTTT. The encoded protein is CASSLVSASTDTQYF.

Only a few counts were recorded for this clone. The chain employs TRBV7-9 and TRBJ2-1, with 7 bases lining up with TRBD1. The CDR3 has 12 amino acids. Germline V CDR1 and CDR2: SEHNR, FQNEAQ (reference sequence). Trimming took 4 bases from V and 13 from J; bases not matched to a gene: 7. CDR3: CASSSPGTEQFF. In nucleotides, the CDR3 is TGTGCCAGCAGCTCGCCCGGGACAGAACAGTTCTTC. Full variable domain (remainder filled in from reference TRBV7-9 and TRBJ2-1): DTGVSQNPRHKITKRGQNVTFRCDPISEHNRLYWYRQTLGQGPEFLTYFQNEAQLEKSRLLSDRFSAERPKGSFSTLEIQRTEQGDSAMYLCASSSPGTEQFFGPGTRLTVL.

This clone was counted only a few times. The J gene is TRBJ2-1, the V gene TRBV20-1; D unresolved. Germline V lookup: CDR1 DFQATT, CDR2 SNEGSKA (reference sequence). The CDR3 loop spans 11 amino acids. The DNA for the CDR3 is TGCAGCTGCGGAGAAGGCGGTGAGCAGTTCTTC. This gives the protein CSCGEGGEQFF.

This clone has a handful of counts. The CDR3 reads CASRGVARTYNEQFF. Written as DNA, the CDR3 is TGTGCCAGCAGGGGGGTCGCCAGGACCTACAATGAGCAGTTCTTC. The chain employs TRBV2 and TRBJ2-1; D is tentatively TRBD1 or TRBD2 (5 bases each). Germline loops: CDR1 SNHLY, CDR2 FYNNEI. The CDR3 loop spans 15 amino acids. Trimming took off 6 bases at V and 2 bases at J, with 14 bases between the two ends. Full variable domain (remainder filled in from reference TRBV2 and TRBJ2-1): EPEVTQTPSHQVTQMGQEVILRCVPISNHLYFYWYRQILGQKVEFLVSFYNNEISEKSEIFDDQFSVERPDGSNFTLKIRSTKLEDSAMYFCASRGVARTYNEQFFGPGTRLTVL.

This chain uses TRBV7-2 with TRBJ1-1; D may be TRBD1 (5 bases). V lost 5 bases, J lost 0 bases, and 13 bases lay in between. Germline CDR1 reads SGHTA; CDR2 reads FQGNSA. The CDR3 is made up of 15 amino acids. The CDR3 bases are TGTGCCAGCAGCCTCGTTGGGGCCGTGAACACTGAAGCTTTCTTT. This translates into CASSLVGAVNTEAFF.

This clone appeared a few times. CDR3 sequence reads: CASSSGRSNQPQHF. The DNA for the CDR3 is TGTGCCAGCAGCTCGGGACGGAGCAATCAGCCCCAGCATTTT. The chain recombines TRBV11-2 with TRBJ1-5; D perhaps matches TRBD1 (5 bases). Germline CDR1 reads SGHAT; CDR2 reads FQNNGV. This CDR3 contains 14 residues. Trimming stripped 4 bases from V and 1 base from J, with 8 bases between.

The rearrangement uses TRBV15 and TRBJ2-1, with D tentatively TRBD1 or TRBD2 (7 bases each). Trimming cost V 0 bases and J 8 bases, with 20 bases left between them. This CDR3 is 17 amino acids long. Germline CDR1 is LNHNV and CDR2 is YYDKDF (reference sequence). The CDR3 nucleotides are TGTGCCACCAGCAGAGATAGGGAGGGCAGGGGGACGGATGAGCAGTTCTTC. Translated: CATSRDREGRGTDEQFF.

This clone was recorded a few times. V gene TRBV9 combines with J gene TRBJ2-2; 7 positions agree with TRBD1. The CDR3 consists of 14 residues. Germline V CDR1 and CDR2: SGDLS, YYNGEE. The ends lost 3 bases at V and 4 bases at J; junction bases unmatched: 3. The CDR3 loop is CASSEQGITGELFF. Written as DNA, the CDR3 is TGTGCCAGCAGCGAACAGGGGATCACCGGGGAGCTGTTTTTT. The full variable domain, with the rest looked up from reference TRBV9 and TRBJ2-2, is DSGVTQTPKHLITATGQRVTLRCSPRSGDLSVYWYQQSLDQGLQFLIQYYNGEERAKGNILERFSAQQFPDLHSELNLSSLELGDSALYFCASSEQGITGELFFGEGSRLTVL.

This clone was detected only a few times. The chain uses TRBV25-1 and TRBJ2-2, with 9 bases identical to TRBD2. V trimming: 5 bases; J trimming: 1 base; junction bases outside the gene matches: 2. This CDR3 is 15 amino acids long. Germline CDR1 is MGHDK and CDR2 is SYGVNS. The CDR3 DNA reads TGTGCCAGCAGTTTAGCGGGAGTGAACACCGGGGAGCTGTTTTTT. The encoded protein is CASSLAGVNTGELFF.

In its sample, this clone was seen a few times. This chain uses TRBV25-1 with TRBJ1-4, with D unclear. Looked up from germline, CDR1 is MGHDK and CDR2 is SYGVNS. CDR3 length equals 16 residues. Trimming stripped 2 bases from V and 1 base from J, with 11 bases between. CDR3 coding DNA: TGTGCCAGCAGTGAACATCCCCAAGGAACTAATGAAAAACTGTTTTTT. The encoded protein is CASSEHPQGTNEKLFF.

This clone turned up a few times. The DNA for the CDR3 is TGTGCCAGCAGCCAAGATTGGGTACAAACCTCTGGAAACACCATATATTTT. It encodes CASSQDWVQTSGNTIYF. J is TRBJ1-3 and V is TRBV14, with D uncertain. In germline, CDR1 is SGHDN, CDR2 FVKESK. CDR3 size: 17 residues. Deletions cut 0 bases from V and 0 bases from J, with 12 bases between.

This clone has a handful of counts. V is TRBV6-5 and J is TRBJ2-7; D may be TRBD1 (5 bases). Germline loops: CDR1 MNHEY, CDR2 SVGAGI. The CDR3 spans 13 residues. Between the trimmed V and J ends, which lost 6 bases and 1 base, there was a span of 10 bases. The CDR3 region is CASSSQGSYEQYF. CDR3 nucleotides: TGTGCCAGCAGCTCTCAGGGATCCTACGAGCAGTACTTC.

In DNA, the CDR3 is TGTGCCAGCAGAACCTTACCCTCCTACGAGCAGTACTTC. It encodes CASRTLPSYEQYF. The rearrangement uses TRBV11-2 and TRBJ2-7; D remains ambiguous. CDR1 is SGHAT, CDR2 FQNNGV, per germline. The V and J ends lost 6 bases and 0 bases respectively, with 9 bases between them. The CDR3 runs to 13 residues.

The rearrangement uses TRBV15 and TRBJ2-1, with 10 bases matching TRBD2. The CDR3 length is 14 residues. Germline CDR1 LNHNV, CDR2 YYDKDF (reference sequence). J gave up 6 bases and V 5 bases, and 4 bases lay outside the gene matches. The CDR3 loop is CATSVGLAVNEQFF. CDR3 sequence (DNA): TGTGCCACCAGCGTCGGACTAGCGGTCAATGAGCAGTTCTTC. Variable domain in full (rest from reference TRBV15 and TRBJ2-1): DAMVIQNPRYQVTQFGKPVTLSCSQTLNHNVMYWYQQKSSQAPKLLFHYYDKDFNNEADTPDNFQSRRPNTSFCFLDIRSPGLGDTAMYLCATSVGLAVNEQFFGPGTRLTVL.

Comment on this clone: Other DNA sequences from this sample encode an identical CDR3 as well. V is TRBV14 and J is TRBJ1-2, with D uncertain. V was pared by 0 bases and J by 5 bases, with 7 bases between. Per the germline V gene, CDR1 is SGHDN and CDR2 is FVKESK. The CDR3 totals 13 residues. The CDR3 nucleotides read TGTGCCAGCAGCCAAGATAGGACTTATGGCTACACCTTC. The encoded protein is CASSQDRTYGYTF.